This T cell receptor (beta chain) was captured in a study of T cells after yellow fever vaccination. The V end was cut by 2 bases, the J end by 2 bases, with 13 bases between. Germline V gives CDR1 DFQATT, CDR2 SNEGSKA (reference sequence). This CDR3 has 15 residues. One entry per CDR3 protein, called by TCRdb with MiXCR from the 5' RACE reads. The sample holds 450,000 to 650,000 distinct CDR3 sequences, 13% seen once. The chain uses TRBV20-1 and TRBJ2-1; D possibly matches TRBD1 or TRBD2 (5 bases each). The receptor's source is a man under 40 who received the YFV17D yellow fever vaccine. Sequenced material: PBMCs, taken on the day of the yellow fever booster vaccination. The CDR3 sequence is CSARKVGAAYNEQFF. The CDR3 region has the DNA TGCAGTGCTAGAAAAGTCGGGGCAGCCTACAATGAGCAGTTCTTC.